A selection of T cell receptor beta chains follows, all from one sample in a study of blood T cell repertoires in COVID-19. Sequencing was performed with immunoSEQ multiplex PCR; in TCRdb, only in-frame clones are kept and a portion is missing. The sample comprises 150,000 to 200,000 clones, about nine tenths of which are singletons, and approximately 2.3% rests with the top ten. The sequenced material came from peripheral blood. These receptors all stem from a man between 70 and 80 years old with active or convalescent COVID-19. CDR3s leave out the opening cysteine and the closing phenylalanine or tryptophan.

v_call,j_call,cdr3_aa
TRBV5-1,TRBJ1-2,ASSLQGGANYGYT
TRBV24-1,TRBJ2-7,ATSDSGQGGLY
TRBV9,TRBJ1-6,ASSQRQGVNSPLH
TRBV6-5,TRBJ1-2,ASSYQGRDYGYT
TRBV18,TRBJ2-6,ASSPLKGSYSGANVLT
TRBV7-2,TRBJ2-1,ASSLRAGGLYNEQF
TRBV19,TRBJ2-5,ASQKASGGQETQY
TRBV5-4,TRBJ2-2,ASSSGQQSGELF
TRBV12-5,TRBJ1-1,ASGSQGAGDTEAF
TRBV9,TRBJ2-1,ASSTLSGGLYNEQF
TRBV5-1,TRBJ1-2,ASSGGTGEYGYT
TRBV7-9,TRBJ1-2,ASSLTNNYGYT
TRBV19,TRBJ2-5,ASTRLAGGSETQY
TRBV19,TRBJ1-5,ATTQGVRQPQH
TRBV7-2,TRBJ2-7,ASSPRGLWARQY
TRBV7-8,TRBJ1-6,ASQDGSSYNSPLH
TRBV28,TRBJ1-2,ASSSDRVGYT
TRBV6-4,TRBJ2-1,ASSDPREQF
TRBV9,TRBJ1-1,ASSVEGEGLNTEAF
TRBV6-5,TRBJ2-1,ASSYGDRFYFNEQF
TRBV6-5,TRBJ1-4,ASRTYTTTNEKLF
TRBV27,TRBJ2-7,ASSQDRNYEQY
TRBV28,TRBJ2-3,ASLSGGANTDTQY
TRBV11-2,TRBJ1-6,ASSVLPGQASNSPLH
TRBV2,TRBJ2-4,ASSKDLKGNIQY
TRBV19,TRBJ2-1,ASSIDLPSGEQF
TRBV10-1,TRBJ2-1,ASSPRDTNEQF
TRBV7-9,TRBJ2-5,ASSSGHGRGTQY
TRBV5-6,TRBJ2-7,ASSIPTGASEQY
TRBV9,TRBJ1-6,ASSAGRDNSPLH
TRBV7-8,TRBJ2-2,ASSPSRGTSWGELF
TRBV30,TRBJ1-1,AWDRGLDTEAF
TRBV5-8,TRBJ2-5,ASSLGPRDPGETQY
TRBV28,TRBJ1-1,ASSLPADLNGNTEAF
TRBV19,TRBJ2-7,ASSSKGGRTYEQY
TRBV27,TRBJ1-1,ASGQGLGTEAF
TRBV19,TRBJ2-7,ASSAGTSGINEQY
TRBV7-2,TRBJ1-5,ASSLTEGNQPQH
TRBV10-1,TRBJ2-1,ASSESSVNEQF
TRBV24-1,TRBJ1-1,ATSDFFSGRYRFMNTEAF
TRBV9,TRBJ2-3,ASSVSRASDTQY
TRBV18,TRBJ2-5,ASSPGDRGQETQY
TRBV10-3,TRBJ1-2,AIRGQGDYGYT
TRBV5-6,TRBJ1-6,ASSLGGVFESPLH
TRBV4-1,TRBJ1-5,ASSQSSRNQPQH
TRBV18,TRBJ1-2,ASSPDGVGVHGYT
TRBV28,TRBJ2-1,ASSQTGTYTHNEQF
TRBV27,TRBJ1-1,ASRGQTGYATEAF
TRBV7-9,TRBJ2-3,ASSFMSLEADTQY
TRBV7-2,TRBJ2-1,ASSQRSASGSHEQF
TRBV5-1,TRBJ2-7,ASSLEADMLGEQY